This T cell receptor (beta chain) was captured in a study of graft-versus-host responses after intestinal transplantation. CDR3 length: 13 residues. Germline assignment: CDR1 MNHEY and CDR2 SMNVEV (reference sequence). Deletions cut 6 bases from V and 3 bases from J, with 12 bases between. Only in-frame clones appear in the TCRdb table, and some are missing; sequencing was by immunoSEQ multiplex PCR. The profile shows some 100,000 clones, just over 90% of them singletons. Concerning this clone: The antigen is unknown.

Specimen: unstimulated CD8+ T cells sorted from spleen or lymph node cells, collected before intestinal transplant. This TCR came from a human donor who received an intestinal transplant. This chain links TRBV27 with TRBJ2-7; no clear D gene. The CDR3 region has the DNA TGTGCCAGCAGCCTCGGACCCGGCTACGAGCAGTACTTC. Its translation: CASSLGPGYEQYF.